These T cell receptor beta chains were read from a single sample in a study of identical twins. TCRdb reprocessed the 5' RACE reads via MiXCR and lists one record per CDR3 protein. The table has 200,000 to 250,000 distinct CDR3 sequences, roughly 7% seen once. In addition, the sample was reused for a study of yellow fever vaccine responses in identical twins.

Sequencing input: memory (CD45RO+) T cells sorted from blood. Source of these receptors: a woman aged 18-30 years in good health. Each CDR3 is given with its conserved first and last residue. Each record gives: clone size, J gene, D gene, V gene, CDR3 protein, CDR3 DNA. A D gene is named only where the DNA matches it firmly. Size is stated for part of the rows, as once, few or many counts, or as a class when the clone is expanded.

size: few
J: TRBJ1-2
D: .
V: TRBV6-1
CDR3: CASSQGPVWGYTF
DNA: TGTGCCAGCAGCCAGGGACCTGTCTGGGGCTACACCTTC

size: many
J: TRBJ2-2
D: TRBD1
V: TRBV24-1
CDR3: CATSDPGQGHQTNTGELFF
DNA: TGTGCCACCAGTGACCCGGGACAGGGCCACCAAACGAACACCGGGGAGCTGTTTTTT

size: many
J: TRBJ2-3
D: .
V: TRBV21-1
CDR3: CASMQPRGTDTQYF
DNA: TGTGCCAGCATGCAGCCGAGGGGCACAGATACGCAGTATTTT

size: .
J: TRBJ1-3
D: TRBD1
V: TRBV7-9
CDR3: CASSPPTGAISGNTIYF
DNA: TGTGCCAGCAGCCCCCCGACAGGGGCCATTTCTGGAAACACCATATATTTT

size: many
J: TRBJ1-5
D: .
V: TRBV15
CDR3: CSNQPQHF
DNA: TGTAGCAATCAGCCCCAGCATTTT

size: many
J: TRBJ1-1
D: .
V: TRBV7-2
CDR3: CASSLDGSRGGTEAFF
DNA: TGTGCCAGCAGCTTAGACGGCTCACGCGGGGGCACTGAAGCTTTCTTT

size: many
J: TRBJ1-2
D: TRBD1
V: TRBV12-3/TRBV12-4
CDR3: CASSPTGQGYGYTF
DNA: TGTGCCAGCAGCCCAACCGGACAGGGATATGGCTACACCTTC

size: many
J: TRBJ1-5
D: .
V: TRBV3-1
CDR3: CASSPSGGNQPQHF
DNA: TGTGCCAGCAGCCCCTCGGGGGGCAATCAGCCCCAGCATTTT

size: .
J: TRBJ1-1
D: .
V: TRBV20-1
CDR3: CSARDLRWIEAFF
DNA: TGCAGTGCTAGAGATCTTCGTTGGATTGAAGCTTTCTTT

size: few
J: TRBJ2-7
D: TRBD1
V: TRBV5-1
CDR3: CASTDPRGPYEQYF
DNA: TGCGCCAGCACCGATCCCAGGGGGCCATACGAGCAGTACTTC

size: few
J: TRBJ2-1
D: .
V: TRBV6-4
CDR3: CASNTGTEYNEQFF
DNA: TGTGCCAGCAATACCGGGACGGAGTACAATGAGCAGTTCTTC

size: .
J: TRBJ2-2
D: .
V: TRBV28
CDR3: CASTQIGTGELFF
DNA: TGTGCCAGCACCCAGATCGGGACCGGGGAGCTGTTTTTT

size: .
J: TRBJ2-1
D: TRBD1
V: TRBV5-6
CDR3: CASSSRQGAYNEQFF
DNA: TGTGCCAGCAGCTCCCGGCAGGGGGCCTACAATGAGCAGTTCTTC

size: few
J: TRBJ2-2
D: TRBD1
V: TRBV24-1
CDR3: CATSDFRTGYTGELFF
DNA: TGTGCCACCAGTGATTTCAGGACAGGGTACACCGGGGAGCTGTTTTTT

size: .
J: TRBJ2-1
D: .
V: TRBV5-1
CDR3: CASSFPPNEQFF
DNA: TGCGCCAGCAGCTTCCCGCCCAATGAGCAGTTCTTC

size: many
J: TRBJ2-5
D: TRBD1
V: TRBV28
CDR3: CASTSPLDRVQQTQYF
DNA: TGTGCCAGCACCTCCCCCTTGGACAGGGTACAACAGACCCAGTACTTC

size: .
J: TRBJ2-5
D: .
V: TRBV5-1
CDR3: CASSAAGTGETQYF
DNA: TGCGCCAGCAGCGCGGCCGGGACTGGAGAGACCCAGTACTTC

size: .
J: TRBJ2-1
D: .
V: TRBV7-2
CDR3: CASSPPLHNEQFF
DNA: TGTGCCAGCAGCCCCCCCCTTCACAATGAGCAGTTCTTC

size: few
J: TRBJ2-6
D: .
V: TRBV2
CDR3: CASRLESGANVLTF
DNA: TGTGCCAGCAGGCTGGAGTCTGGGGCCAACGTCCTGACTTTC

size: .
J: TRBJ2-1
D: .
V: TRBV28
CDR3: CASIAPGASYNEQFF
DNA: TGTGCCAGCATCGCCCCAGGGGCCTCCTACAATGAGCAGTTCTTC

size: .
J: TRBJ2-5
D: .
V: TRBV2
CDR3: CASTLLALQETQYF
DNA: TGTGCCAGCACCCTGCTAGCCCTCCAAGAGACCCAGTACTTC

size: .
J: TRBJ1-2
D: .
V: TRBV14
CDR3: CASSQEGRVGYTF
DNA: TGTGCCAGCAGCCAAGAAGGCAGGGTTGGCTACACCTTC

size: .
J: TRBJ2-7
D: .
V: TRBV25-1
CDR3: CASSWTATYEQYF
DNA: TGTGCCAGCAGCTGGACAGCTACCTACGAGCAGTACTTC

size: .
J: TRBJ2-1
D: .
V: TRBV7-2
CDR3: CASSLTGTHEQFF
DNA: TGTGCCAGCAGCTTAACAGGTACCCATGAGCAGTTCTTC

size: many
J: TRBJ1-5
D: .
V: TRBV20-1
CDR3: CSEVSNQPQHF
DNA: TGCAGTGAAGTTAGCAATCAGCCCCAGCATTTT

size: many
J: TRBJ2-1
D: TRBD2
V: TRBV9
CDR3: CASRPSGIAGAGEQFF
DNA: TGTGCCAGCAGGCCGAGTGGGATAGCGGGGGCGGGTGAGCAGTTCTTC

size: few
J: TRBJ2-2
D: .
V: TRBV5-4
CDR3: CASSLGGRDTGELFF
DNA: TGTGCCAGCAGCTTGGGGGGACGGGACACCGGGGAGCTGTTTTTT

size: few
J: TRBJ2-1
D: TRBD2
V: TRBV6-1
CDR3: CASRGTSGRAPNEQFF
DNA: TGTGCCAGCAGGGGGACTAGCGGGAGGGCCCCGAATGAGCAGTTCTTC

size: many
J: TRBJ2-5
D: .
V: TRBV20-1
CDR3: CSAITFQETQYF
DNA: TGCAGTGCCATCACTTTTCAGGAGACCCAGTACTTC

size: few
J: TRBJ2-7
D: TRBD2
V: TRBV5-5
CDR3: CASSGPGLAGGYEQYF
DNA: TGTGCCAGCAGCGGCCCGGGACTAGCGGGAGGGTACGAGCAGTACTTC

size: few
J: TRBJ2-4
D: .
V: TRBV4-1
CDR3: CASSQKPDIKNIQYF
DNA: TGCGCCAGCAGCCAAAAGCCGGATATTAAAAACATTCAGTACTTC

size: few
J: TRBJ2-2
D: .
V: TRBV7-6
CDR3: CASSTGTYDGELFF
DNA: TGTGCCAGCAGCACCGGGACTTATGACGGGGAGCTGTTTTTT